This is a list of T cell receptor beta chains from one sample in a study of radiation and T cells in renal cell carcinoma. Profiling relied on immunoSEQ multiplex PCR, and the TCRdb table lists in-frame clones only, not all of them. The sample consists of 150,000 to 200,000 clones, about nine tenths of them appearing once. The sequences come from blood, collected from a patient whose treatment included radiotherapy and nephrectomy. These receptors were collected from a woman between 50 and 59 years old with renal cell carcinoma. The CDR3 runs from the conserved cysteine through the conserved F or W. The order of the fields is CDR3 length, clone size, V gene, J gene, D gene, CDR3 protein, CDR3 DNA. D genes are given only for firm matches. Clone size appears in some rows only: once, few, many, or a class for an expanded clone.

>11|-|TRBV2|TRBJ2-7|-
CASSEDSEQYF
TGTGCCAGCAGTGAAGATTCCGAGCAGTACTTC
>16|-|TRBV19|TRBJ1-3|-
CASSTSSASSGNTIYF
TGTGCCAGTAGTACCTCTAGTGCATCATCTGGAAACACCATATATTTT
>14|-|TRBV29-1|TRBJ2-2|-
CSARRHTNTGELFF
TGCAGCGCTAGGAGGCATACGAACACCGGGGAGCTGTTTTTT
>15|-|TRBV11-2|TRBJ1-6|TRBD1
CASSKNRGGDSPLHF
TGTGCCAGCAGCAAGAACAGGGGGGGTGATTCACCCCTCCACTTT
>15|few|TRBV11-2|TRBJ1-5|-
CASSLGAGGNQPQHF
TGTGCCAGCAGCTTAGGAGCAGGGGGCAATCAGCCCCAGCATTTT
>16|-|TRBV2|TRBJ2-1|TRBD2
CASSEGRGGSYNEQFF
TGTGCCAGCAGTGAAGGGCGGGGGGGCTCCTACAATGAGCAGTTCTTC
>16|-|TRBV15|TRBJ2-7|-
CATSTSQGGKHYEQYF
TGTGCCACCAGCACAAGTCAGGGGGGCAAACACTACGAGCAGTACTTC
>13|-|TRBV9|TRBJ1-2|-
CASSVDRDDGYTF
TGTGCCAGCAGCGTAGACAGGGACGATGGCTACACCTTC
>15|-|TRBV5-6|TRBJ2-7|TRBD1
CASSLAWTGVNEQYF
TGTGCCAGCAGCTTGGCCTGGACAGGGGTTAACGAGCAGTACTTC
>14|-|TRBV6-6|TRBJ2-1|-
CASKIAQGRNEQFF
TGTGCCAGCAAAATAGCCCAGGGGAGAAATGAGCAGTTCTTC
>15|-|TRBV7-2|TRBJ2-2|TRBD1
CASSLGTGRTGELFF
TGTGCCAGCAGCTTAGGGACAGGGAGGACCGGGGAGCTGTTTTTT
>15|-|TRBV13|TRBJ2-3|-
CASSLEGGSTDTQYF
TGTGCCAGCAGCTTAGAAGGGGGGAGCACAGATACGCAGTATTTT
>14|-|TRBV14|TRBJ2-1|-
CASSQSSSYNEQFF
TGTGCCAGCAGCCAGTCCAGCTCCTACAATGAGCAGTTCTTC
>16|-|TRBV14|TRBJ2-1|TRBD2
CASSPPGLGAFNEQFF
TGTGCCAGCAGCCCCCCGGGACTAGGAGCCTTCAATGAGCAGTTCTTC
>12|-|TRBV19|TRBJ2-7|-
CASTGGLGEQYF
TGTGCCAGTACAGGGGGGCTAGGGGAGCAGTACTTC
>14|-|TRBV19|TRBJ2-3|-
CASSILESTDTQYF
-
>17|-|TRBV7-9|TRBJ1-4|-
CASSLAMGQVGEEKLFF
TGTGCCAGCAGCTTAGCGATGGGGCAAGTGGGAGAGGAAAAACTGTTTTTT
>19|-|TRBV15|TRBJ2-2|TRBD2
CATSRDRWTSGANTGELFF
TGTGCCACCAGCAGAGACCGATGGACTAGCGGGGCGAACACCGGGGAGCTGTTTTTT
>13|-|TRBV19|TRBJ1-1|TRBD1
CATGTEMNTEAFF
TGTGCCACCGGGACAGAAATGAACACTGAAGCTTTCTTT
>15|-|TRBV5-1|TRBJ2-1|-
CASSLDSIGDNEQFF
TGCGCCAGCAGCTTGGATAGCATAGGGGACAATGAGCAGTTCTTC
>13|-|TRBV4-2|TRBJ2-3|-
CASSIDSTDTQYF
TGTGCCAGCAGCATAGACAGCACAGATACGCAGTATTTT
>16|-|TRBV2|TRBJ2-1|TRBD2
CASSERAGGSLNEQFF
TGTGCCAGCAGTGAAAGGGCGGGGGGGAGTCTTAATGAGCAGTTCTTC
>18|once|TRBV18|TRBJ1-5|TRBD1
CASSRQGQGQSRSQPQHF
TGTGCCAGCTCCCGCCAAGGACAGGGACAATCTCGCAGTCAGCCCCAGCATTTT
>14|-|TRBV6-5|TRBJ1-2|-
CASREEGTPYGYTF
TGTGCCAGCAGGGAAGAGGGGACGCCCTATGGCTACACCTTC
>13|-|TRBV23-1|TRBJ1-6|-
CASNRDLGSPLHF
TGCGCCAGCAACAGGGATTTGGGTTCACCCCTCCACTTT
>12|once|TRBV7-9|TRBJ2-1|-
CASSLARNEQFF
TGTGCCAGCAGCTTAGCCAGAAATGAGCAGTTCTTC
>14|few|TRBV29-1|TRBJ1-1|-
CSVAGTLQDTEAFF
TGCAGCGTCGCCGGGACACTTCAGGACACTGAAGCTTTCTTT
>11|-|TRBV7-2|TRBJ2-7|-
CASSPAYEQYF
TGTGCCAGCAGCCCGGCCTACGAGCAGTACTTC
>12|once|TRBV5-6|TRBJ2-7|-
CASGTTLGEQYF
TGTGCCAGCGGGACGACTTTGGGCGAGCAGTACTTC
>13|-|TRBV7-6|TRBJ2-7|-
CASSLRRSYEQYF
TGTGCCAGCAGCCTCCGGAGGAGCTACGAGCAGTACTTC
>14|-|TRBV25-1|TRBJ2-2|TRBD2
CASSARLASGELFF
TGTGCCAGCAGTGCTAGACTAGCGTCCGGGGAGCTGTTTTTT
>15|-|TRBV23-1|TRBJ2-7|-
CASRLPPQRSYEQYF
TGCGCCAGCAGATTACCTCCCCAGCGTTCCTACGAGCAGTACTTC
>14|-|TRBV5-4|TRBJ2-7|-
CASSPRDGRYEQYF
TGTGCCAGCAGTCCCCGGGACGGACGGTACGAGCAGTACTTC
>18|once|TRBV7-9|TRBJ2-4|TRBD1
CASSKRSGQGKTKNIQYF
TGTGCCAGCAGCAAACGCTCGGGACAGGGAAAGACCAAAAACATTCAGTACTTC
>15|-|TRBV5-1|TRBJ2-5|-
CASSPRKLGEETQYF
TGCGCCAGCAGCCCCCGGAAGCTGGGGGAGGAGACCCAGTACTTC
>12|-|TRBV10-3|TRBJ2-1|-
CAISESGGEQFF
TGTGCCATCAGTGAGTCGGGCGGTGAGCAGTTCTTC
>15|-|TRBV6-5|TRBJ2-1|-
CASSRTLSSYNEQFF
TGTGCCAGCAGTCGGACTTTGAGCTCCTACAATGAGCAGTTCTTC
>16|-|TRBV5-4|TRBJ2-7|TRBD1
CASSPRTGASSYEQYF
TGTGCCAGCAGCCCCCGGACAGGGGCGAGCTCCTACGAGCAGTACTTC
>11|-|TRBV20-1|TRBJ2-1|-
CSASRIGEQFF
TGCAGTGCTAGTCGCATCGGAGAGCAGTTCTTC
>17|-|TRBV11-2|TRBJ2-3|TRBD2
CASSLAGGGGATDTQYF
TGTGCCAGCAGCTTAGCTGGTGGCGGGGGGGCTACAGATACGCAGTATTTT
>15|-|TRBV11-2|TRBJ2-1|-
CASSLGGGTYNEQFF
TGTGCCAGCAGCCTAGGTGGGGGGACCTACAATGAGCAGTTCTTC
>16|-|TRBV7-8|TRBJ1-1|-
CASSLIGARMNTEAFF
TGTGCCAGCAGCTTAATAGGGGCACGGATGAACACTGAAGCTTTCTTT
>16|-|TRBV9|TRBJ2-1|TRBD2
CASSAQAGVAYNEQFF
TGTGCCAGCAGCGCCCAAGCGGGGGTAGCCTACAATGAGCAGTTCTTC
>15|-|TRBV10-2|TRBJ2-2|-
CASSVGGGPAGELFF
TGCGCCAGCTCCGTTGGGGGGGGGCCCGCCGGGGAGCTGTTTTTT
>16|-|TRBV7-2|TRBJ2-7|TRBD2
CASRVTLTSGGREQYF
TGTGCCAGCAGAGTTACCCTGACTAGCGGGGGTCGAGAGCAGTACTTC
>15|-|TRBV7-6|TRBJ2-7|TRBD1
CASSLATGGSYEQYF
TGTGCCAGCAGCTTAGCGACAGGGGGCTCCTACGAGCAGTACTTC
>12|-|TRBV2|TRBJ2-7|-
CASSHGTYEQYF
TGTGCCAGCAGCCACGGGACATACGAGCAGTACTTC
>14|-|TRBV16|TRBJ1-3|-
CASSFTGIGNTIYF
TGTGCCAGCAGCTTTACAGGGATTGGAAACACCATATATTTT
>16|-|TRBV7-2|TRBJ1-2|TRBD1
CASSFPRTGANYGYTF
TGTGCCAGCAGCTTCCCCCGGACAGGAGCTAACTATGGCTACACCTTC
>16|-|TRBV18|TRBJ1-1|TRBD1
CASSPRTGSYHTEAFF
TGTGCCAGCTCACCGCGGACAGGTAGTTACCACACTGAAGCTTTCTTT
>14|-|TRBV5-8|TRBJ1-1|-
CASSLVQGSTEAFF
TGTGCCAGCAGCTTGGTCCAGGGGAGCACTGAAGCTTTCTTT
>13|once|TRBV5-1|TRBJ2-1|-
CASTVTGTQLQFF
TGCGCCAGCACCGTGACCGGGACCCAGTTGCAGTTCTTC
>15|-|TRBV2|TRBJ2-5|TRBD2
CASSALAGVGETQYF
TGTGCCAGCAGTGCCTTAGCGGGCGTCGGAGAGACCCAGTACTTC